Listed below are T cell receptor beta chains from one sample, sequenced in a study of blood T cell repertoires in COVID-19. Assay: immunoSEQ multiplex PCR; the TCRdb copy retains only in-frame clones and omits some. The top ten clones hold under 8% of a sample with a few hundred thousand clones, around 89% of them seen once. The sample taken for sequencing was peripheral blood. These receptors all stem from a man in his late teens or twenties who had recovered from COVID-19. CDR3s include the opening cysteine and the closing phenylalanine or tryptophan. A D gene is named only where the DNA matches it firmly. Clone size is stated in some rows and not others, as once, few, many or a class when expanded.

d_call clone_size j_call v_call cdr3_aa cdr3_nt
. few TRBJ1-6 TRBV3-1/TRBV3-2 CASSQAGWEGVNSPLHF TGTGCCAGCAGTCAAGCCGGATGGGAGGGAGTTAATTCACCCCTCCACTTT
. . TRBJ1-1 TRBV20-1 CSASFWKGRTTEAFF TGCAGTGCTAGTTTTTGGAAGGGGAGGACCACTGAAGCTTTCTTT
TRBD1 . TRBJ1-1 TRBV6-5 CASSSETGLGAFF TGTGCCAGCAGTTCCGAGACAGGGCTCGGGGCTTTCTTT
TRBD2 . TRBJ2-1 TRBV5-1 CASSLGSSGYNEQFF TGCGCCAGCAGCTTAGGGTCTAGCGGGTACAATGAGCAGTTCTTC
. . TRBJ1-2 TRBV19 CASSIDRTETFYGYTF TGTGCCAGTAGTATAGATCGGACAGAGACATTCTATGGCTACACCTTC
. . TRBJ1-3 TRBV12-5 CASGLALNTIYF TGTGCTAGTGGTTTGGCACTAAACACCATATATTTT
. once TRBJ1-2 TRBV7-2 CASSLGLRGADYGYTF TGTGCCAGCAGCTTAGGCCTCAGGGGCGCGGACTATGGCTACACCTTC
. . TRBJ2-7 TRBV27 CASSWDKGYEQYF TGTGCCAGCAGTTGGGACAAAGGTTACGAGCAGTACTTC
. . TRBJ2-5 TRBV7-8 CASSLNLRLDEETQYF TGTGCCAGCAGCTTAAACCTCAGGTTAGATGAGGAGACCCAGTACTTC
. . TRBJ2-2 TRBV2 CASRRENTGELFF TGTGCCAGCAGGCGTGAGAACACCGGGGAGCTGTTTTTT
. . TRBJ2-3 TRBV12-3/TRBV12-4 CASSWADTDTQYF TGTGCCAGCAGTTGGGCTGACACAGATACGCAGTATTTT
TRBD1 . TRBJ1-1 TRBV7-2 CASSEGQGATEAFF TGTGCCAGCAGCGAGGGACAGGGGGCAACTGAAGCTTTCTTT
. . TRBJ2-5 TRBV2 CASSVFETQYF TGTGCCAGCAGTGTATTCGAGACCCAGTACTTC
. few TRBJ1-6 TRBV7-3 CASSLTSSQTPLHF TGTGCCAGCAGCTTAACCTCCAGTCAAACACCCCTCCACTTT
TRBD2 . TRBJ2-2 TRBV9 CASSVGGGSNTGELFF TGTGCCAGCAGCGTAGGTGGCGGGAGTAATACCGGGGAGCTGTTTTTT
TRBD1 few TRBJ1-4 TRBV5-1 CASSLGQGNEKLFF TGCGCCAGCAGCTTGGGACAGGGTAATGAAAAACTGTTTTTT
TRBD1 . TRBJ2-3 TRBV6-2/TRBV6-3 CASSPGQGRTDTQYF TGTGCCAGCAGTCCCGGACAGGGGCGCACAGATACGCAGTATTTT
TRBD1 . TRBJ1-6 TRBV2 CASTGTGPYNSPLHF TGTGCCAGCACCGGGACAGGCCCATATAATTCACCCCTCCACTTT
TRBD2 . TRBJ2-3 TRBV5-1 CASSLAGVGDTQYF TGCGCCAGCAGCTTAGCGGGAGTGGGAGATACGCAGTATTTT
. . TRBJ1-3 TRBV4-3 CASSPSRENGNTIYF TGCGCCAGCAGCCCCTCCCGGGAAAATGGAAACACCATATATTTT
. . TRBJ2-4 TRBV7-9 CASSPFRGERWNIQYF TGTGCCAGCAGCCCCTTTAGGGGCGAGAGGTGGAACATTCAGTACTTC
. . TRBJ1-1 TRBV19 CASSIGAGENTEAFF TGTGCCAGTAGTATAGGGGCGGGAGAGAACACTGAAGCTTTCTTT
TRBD2 once TRBJ2-1 TRBV4-1 CASSQASGEYSSYNEQFF TGCGCCAGCAGCCAAGCCAGCGGGGAATACAGCTCCTACAATGAGCAGTTCTTC
. few TRBJ1-1 TRBV5-1 CASSLTAGGNTEAFF TGCGCCAGCAGCTTGACGGCAGGAGGGAACACTGAAGCTTTCTTT
TRBD1 once TRBJ2-1 TRBV7-9 CASSLVGTGANEQFF TGTGCCAGCAGCTTAGTTGGTACAGGGGCAAATGAGCAGTTCTTC
TRBD1 . TRBJ1-2 TRBV4-1 CASSQEQGGYGYTF TGCGCCAGCAGCCAAGAGCAGGGGGGCTATGGCTACACCTTC
. . TRBJ2-3 TRBV9 CASSAALGGGVFDTQYF TGTGCCAGCAGCGCCGCCTTAGGGGGGGGAGTCTTTGATACGCAGTATTTT
. . TRBJ2-3 TRBV7-2 CASSPQGLSTDTQYF TGTGCCAGCAGCCCGCAGGGGTTAAGCACAGATACGCAGTATTTT
. . TRBJ1-1 TRBV10-3 CAISLADGVTEAFF TGTGCCATCAGCCTAGCAGATGGGGTCACTGAAGCTTTCTTT
TRBD1 . TRBJ2-7 TRBV19 CASTEGQGIHEQYF TGTGCCAGTACCGAGGGACAGGGGATACACGAGCAGTACTTC
TRBD1 . TRBJ1-1 TRBV5-5 CASSPRQGSAEAFF TGTGCCAGCAGCCCCCGACAGGGAAGCGCTGAAGCTTTCTTT